The 2 T cell receptor beta chains reported below all come from one sample, sequenced in a study of T cells after yellow fever vaccination. TCRdb fed the 5' RACE reads into MiXCR, producing one record per CDR3 protein. Counted here are hundreds of thousands of distinct CDR3 sequences, roughly 14% occurring once; the ten biggest clones make up over 12%. The source was PBMCs, collected on the day of the yellow fever booster vaccination. These receptors were obtained from a man aged 25-45 years who received the YFV17D yellow fever vaccine.

Many counts were recorded for this clonotype. The chain uses TRBV5-6 and TRBJ2-5; TRBD1 might be the D (5 bases). The V gene's germline CDR1 is SGHDT and CDR2 YYEEEE. Trimming shortened V by 4 bases and J by 4 bases, and 14 bases separated the two germline ends. The CDR3 totals 14 residues. Written as DNA, the CDR3 is TGTGCCAGCAGCCCCAGGGATTTGGGAGAGACCCAGTACTTC. Translating it yields CASSPRDLGETQYF.

This clonotype occurred a few times. The CDR3: CASSSRTGGPYNEQFF. The CDR3, as DNA: TGTGCCAGCAGCTCCCGGACAGGGGGACCCTACAATGAGCAGTTCTTC. V is TRBV7-2 and J is TRBJ2-1; TRBD1 matches 10 bases. The germline CDR1 and CDR2 sequences are SGHTA and FQGNSA. Unmatched junction bases numbered 5, after V lost 4 bases and J lost 2 bases. The CDR3 spans 16 residues.